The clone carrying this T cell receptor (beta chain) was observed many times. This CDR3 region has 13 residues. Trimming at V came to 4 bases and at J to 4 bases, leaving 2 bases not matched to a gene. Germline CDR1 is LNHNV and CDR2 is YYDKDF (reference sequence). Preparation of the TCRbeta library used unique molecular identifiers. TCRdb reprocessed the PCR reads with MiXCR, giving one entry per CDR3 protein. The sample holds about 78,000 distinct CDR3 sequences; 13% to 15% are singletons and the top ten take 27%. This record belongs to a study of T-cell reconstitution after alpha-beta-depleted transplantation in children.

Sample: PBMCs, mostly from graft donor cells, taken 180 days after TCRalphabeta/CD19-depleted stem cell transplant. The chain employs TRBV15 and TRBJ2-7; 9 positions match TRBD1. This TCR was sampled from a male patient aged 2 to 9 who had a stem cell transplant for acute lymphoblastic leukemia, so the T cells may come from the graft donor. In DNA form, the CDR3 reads TGTGCCACCAGCATGACAGGGGGATACGAGCAGTACTTC. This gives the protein CATSMTGGYEQYF.